The T cell receptor (beta chain) under discussion was sequenced for a study of shared clonotypes between healthy human individuals. Study-wide results and limits: An effect of sequencing depth on clonotype sharing among donors was expected. Naive CD4 clonotypes were shared across a handful of donors at roughly 5.5%. What rarefaction showed was incomplete sorted-subset sequencing despite large depth.

Concerning this clone: Its target is unknown.

The germline V and J ends were trimmed by 3 bases and 0 bases, with 10 bases remaining between them. The CDR3 consists of 15 residues. Looked up from germline, CDR1 is SGDLS and CDR2 is YYNGEE. Clones were sequenced by immunoSEQ multiplex PCR, and TCRdb holds only the in-frame ones, with some missing. This sample has 950,000 to 1,100,000 clones, with about 77% found just once. The investigators split CD4+ cells into a CD45RA+ naive subset and a CD45RA-negative memory subset. This rearrangement joins TRBV9 to TRBJ1-3; D is undetermined. The sequence was obtained from a man aged 18 to 35 in good health. The material sequenced was memory CD4+ T cells sorted from blood. Subset: CD45RA-negative fraction. The CDR3 region is CASSGSSTSGNTIYF. For the CDR3, the DNA is TGTGCCAGCAGCGGAAGTTCGACCTCTGGAAACACCATATATTTT.